This TCR beta chain was profiled in a study of control samples from healthy donors and cancer patients. The assay was immunoSEQ multiplex PCR, and TCRdb's table has in-frame clones only and misses some. The sample consists of 160,000 or so clones, approximately 94% of them appearing once. The CDR3 has 15 amino acids. Germline loops: CDR1 LNHDA, CDR2 SQIVND (reference sequence). With 5 bases clipped from V and 4 bases from J, the junction kept 7 bases outside the gene matches. Sample: blood. The source of this sequence is a woman in her 40s in good health. This sequence joins TRBV19 and TRBJ2-3; 9 bases are shared with TRBD1. The CDR3 reads CASSVDRGSSDTQYF. The CDR3 nucleotides read TGTGCCAGTAGTGTTGACAGGGGGTCGTCAGATACGCAGTATTTT.